The 3 T cell receptor beta chains listed next were all sequenced from one sample in a study of T cells in Graves' hyperthyroidism and ophthalmopathy. Amplification yielded TCR beta CDR3 regions, with RNA transcripts as the source. The TCR CDR3 was amplified in a first-round RT-PCR using the HTBI primer set. Via MiXCR, TCRdb re-called the multiplex PCR reads, giving one row per CDR3 protein. The sample lists over 500,000 distinct CDR3 sequences; roughly 18% were seen once. The sample was blood. Receptors were obtained from a young woman with Graves' ophthalmopathy.

This clonotype was seen more than once but under ten times. The CDR3 bases are TGTGCCAGCAGTCCACTAGGAGGCGGGAGCACTGAAGCTTTCTTT. Protein sequence: CASSPLGGGSTEAFF. The chain couples TRBV27 to TRBJ1-1; D gene uncertain. Germline V lookup: CDR1 MNHEY, CDR2 SMNVEV (reference sequence). V was clipped by 5 bases and J by 4 bases, with 17 bases between them. CDR3 length: 15 amino acids.

There are a few counts of this clonotype. V gene TRBV6-1 combines with J gene TRBJ2-7; D is perhaps TRBD1 (6 bases). Germline-derived CDR1 and CDR2 are MNHNS and SASEGT. This CDR3 is 15 amino acids long. V was clipped by 3 bases and J by 3 bases, with 15 bases between them. Here the CDR3 reads CASSDAGTTFYEQYF. Here the CDR3 DNA reads TGTGCCAGCAGTGATGCTGGGACAACCTTCTACGAGCAGTACTTC.

In this sample, this clonotype turned up many times. The chain employs TRBV30 and TRBJ2-2; D is unclear. Germline values: CDR1 GTSNPN, CDR2 SVGIG (reference sequence). Trimming cost V 4 bases and J 0 bases, with 6 bases left between them. The CDR3 has 13 amino acids. This chain's CDR3 is CAWNAANTGELFF. The CDR3 DNA reads as TGTGCCTGGAATGCGGCGAACACCGGGGAGCTGTTTTTT.